The text below deals with one T cell receptor (beta chain). Looked up from germline, CDR1 is SGHTA and CDR2 is FQGNSA. CDR3 length equals 18 residues. The V segment lost 4 bases and the J segment 4 bases; nucleotides outside the gene matches: 14. This record comes from a study of blood T cell repertoires in COVID-19. Overall study: Sources were T cells, B-cell-depleted T cells, or PBMCs; the material itself was cDNA or gDNA.

Sequenced by immunoSEQ multiplex PCR; TCRdb stores in-frame clones only, minus some. The table has about 270,000 clones, approximately 90% seen once. Those enrolled, adults aged roughly 18 to 90 years, came from about two dozen US areas. The sequenced sample consisted of PBMCs or T cells enriched from blood (not recorded which). The gene calls are TRBV7-2 and TRBJ2-1; 9 positions match TRBD2. This receptor was obtained from a woman aged 25 to 45 with acute COVID-19. For the CDR3, the DNA is TGTGCCAGCAGCTCTTGGCGAAGCGCGCGGGAGGGATACAATGAGCAGTTCTTC. Encoded protein: CASSSWRSAREGYNEQFF.